This entry lists 27 T cell receptor beta chains sequenced from one sample in a study of response to subunit inactivated influenza vaccine. One entry per CDR3 protein results from TCRdb running MiXCR on the RT-PCR reads. The table lists hundreds of thousands of distinct CDR3 sequences, roughly 23% of them singletons. Material: CD4+ T cells sorted from PBMCs, obtained about 5 days after vaccination. These receptors were obtained from a man in his forties or fifties who received an inactivated influenza vaccine.

This clonotype was counted ten times or more. V and J are TRBV12-3 or TRBV12-4 and TRBJ1-1; 7 positions match TRBD1. The CDR3 spans 14 residues. Trimming cost V 6 bases and J 4 bases; bases outside gene matches: 8. CDR3: CASRRQGSGTEAFF. Here the CDR3 DNA reads TGTGCCAGCAGACGACAGGGCTCAGGCACTGAAGCTTTCTTT.

V gene TRBV5-5 combines with J gene TRBJ1-2; D not certain. The CDR3 sequence is 12 residues long. CDR1 SGHKS and CDR2 YYEKEE come from the germline V gene (reference sequence). The ends were cut back, 2 bases at V and 8 bases at J, with 10 bases in the middle. The CDR3 region has the DNA TGTGCCAGCAGCTTTATGGCGGGAGGCTACACCTTC. As protein: CASSFMAGGYTF.

The V and J genes are TRBV15 and TRBJ2-7; D is unclear. Germline loops: CDR1 LNHNV, CDR2 YYDKDF (reference sequence). V gave up 0 bases and J gave up 12 bases, with 12 bases separating them. The CDR3 runs to 12 residues. CDR3 in amino acids: CATSRDGYAPYF. The CDR3, as DNA: TGTGCCACCAGCAGAGATGGCTATGCCCCGTACTTC.

This clonotype was observed a single time. V usage is TRBV19 and J usage is TRBJ2-7; tentative D call: TRBD1 (5 bases). The CDR3 runs 14 residues. Germline loops: CDR1 LNHDA, CDR2 SQIVND (reference sequence). Trimming shortened V by 6 bases and J by 4 bases, and 16 bases separated the two germline ends. The CDR3 DNA reads as TGTGCCAGTAGCCGACAGTCCTTTGGGTACGAGCAGTACTTC. It specifies CASSRQSFGYEQYF.

CDR3 nucleotide sequence: TGTGCCAGCAGCTTCCACATACGACCGAACACCGGGGAGCTGTTTTTT. Translation gives CASSFHIRPNTGELFF. The V gene is TRBV5-4, the J gene TRBJ2-2; D not certain. This CDR3 contains 16 residues. Trimming shortened V by 2 bases and J by 0 bases, and 11 bases separated the two germline ends. Germline assignment: CDR1 SGHNT and CDR2 YYREEE (reference sequence).

The V and J genes are TRBV6-6 and TRBJ2-1, with no clear D. The germline CDR1 and CDR2 sequences are MNHNY and SVGAGI (reference sequence). The V end lost 9 bases, the J end lost 0 bases, and 9 bases lay between the germline ends. The CDR3 extends over 13 amino acids. For the CDR3, the DNA is TGTGCCAGTCAAGGTATCTCCTACAATGAGCAGTTCTTC. It is translated as CASQGISYNEQFF.

V is TRBV20-1 and J is TRBJ2-1; 9 nucleotides agree with TRBD2. The junction had 2 bases not matched to a gene; V was cut back by 4 bases and J by 4 bases. The germline V gene has CDR1 DFQATT and CDR2 SNEGSKA (reference sequence). The CDR3 extends over 13 amino acids. The chain's CDR3 is CSATSGAYNEQFF. CDR3 DNA sequence: TGCAGTGCTACTAGCGGGGCGTACAATGAGCAGTTCTTC.

This clonotype has more than one count but fewer than ten. The chain recombines TRBV7-2 with TRBJ2-5, with 7 nucleotides matching TRBD2. The CDR3 loop spans 14 amino acids. With 1 base clipped from V and 4 bases from J, the junction kept 3 bases outside the gene matches. Germline V gene lookup returns CDR1 SGHTA and CDR2 FQGNSA. The CDR3 loop reads CASSLGGTTETQYF. CDR3 DNA sequence: TGTGCCAGCAGCTTAGGCGGGACTACAGAGACCCAGTACTTC. The full variable domain, completed using reference TRBV7-2 and TRBJ2-5, is GAGVSQSPSNKVTEKGKDVELRCDPISGHTALYWYRQSLGQGLEFLIYFQGNSAPDKSGLPSDRFSAERTGGSVSTLTIQRTQQEDSAVYLCASSLGGTTETQYFGPGTRLLVL.

The V gene is TRBV5-1, the J gene TRBJ2-6; no clear D gene. Trimming pared 0 bases from V and 8 bases from J, leaving 6 bases between. The CDR3 spans 13 residues. Germline CDR1 reads SGHRS; CDR2 reads YFSETQ. The CDR3: CASSLGLPNVLTF. CDR3 nucleotides: TGCGCCAGCAGCTTGGGCTTGCCCAACGTCCTGACTTTC.

The CDR3 loop reads CAISEGSPLHF. The CDR3 region has the DNA TGTGCCATCAGTGAGGGTTCACCCCTCCACTTT. This chain joins TRBV10-3 and TRBJ1-6; D ambiguous. Germline values: CDR1 ENHRY, CDR2 SYGVKD. Trimming took 2 bases from V and 9 from J, leaving 2 bases between them. This CDR3 is 11 amino acids long.

The rearrangement links TRBV28 to TRBJ1-1, with TRBD1 as a possible D gene (5 bases). V was shortened by 6 bases and J by 4 bases, with 12 bases between the two germline ends. The CDR3 loop spans 13 amino acids. Germline CDR1 is MDHEN and CDR2 is SYDVKM. The CDR3 sequence: CASRRGGGTEAFF. The DNA for the CDR3 is TGTGCCAGCAGGCGGGGGGGGGGCACTGAAGCTTTCTTT.

As to this clonotype: One end of the junction does not line up with germline, which may come from a read error. The rearrangement uses TRBV20-1 and TRBJ2-1, with 7 bases lining up with TRBD2. Germline V lookup: CDR1 DFQATT, CDR2 SNEGSKA (reference sequence). The CDR3 runs 16 residues. The DNA for the CDR3 is TGCTGTGCTCCGAGGTGGGGGGGGGACTCCTACAATGAGCAGTTCTTC. It is translated as CCAPRWGGDSYNEQFF.

The rearrangement links TRBV7-3 to TRBJ2-7; tentative D call: TRBD1 (5 bases). The V end lost 5 bases, the J end lost 4 bases, and 12 bases lay between the germline ends. The length of the CDR3 is 13 residues. Germline V gene sequence: CDR1 SGHTA, CDR2 FQGTGA. The CDR3 coding sequence is TGTGCCAGCAGCCCCTCCGCAGGGTACGAGCAGTACTTC. Residues: CASSPSAGYEQYF.

The chain links TRBV12-3 or TRBV12-4 to TRBJ1-5, with D hard to call. The CDR3 totals 15 residues. V lost 5 bases to trimming and J lost 2 bases, with 13 bases between them. CDR3 sequence reads: CASSPAGGRNQPQHF. The CDR3 DNA follows: TGTGCCAGCAGTCCGGCGGGTGGCCGCAATCAGCCCCAGCATTTT.

The gene calls are TRBV4-3 and TRBJ2-3, with 9 bases lining up with TRBD1. Germline CDR1 and CDR2: LGHNA and YSLEER. This CDR3 has 16 residues. V was clipped by 4 bases and J by 5 bases; unmatched bases: 10. The CDR3 here is CASSLTWDREIDTQYF. The DNA of the CDR3 is TGCGCCAGCAGCCTGACCTGGGACAGGGAGATAGATACGCAGTATTTT.

This clonotype was counted only a few times. The V gene is TRBV20-1, the J gene TRBJ1-6; D uncertain. Germline V gene sequence: CDR1 DFQATT, CDR2 SNEGSKA (reference sequence). With 6 bases removed from V and 0 bases from J, the gap between germline ends came to 15 bases. The CDR3 runs to 16 residues. CDR3 region: CSARLQQSSYNSPLHF. CDR3 coding DNA: TGCAGTGCCCGACTTCAACAGAGCTCCTATAATTCACCCCTCCACTTT.

This chain joins TRBV20-1 and TRBJ2-7; weak D call: TRBD2 (5 bases). Per the germline V gene, CDR1 is DFQATT and CDR2 is SNEGSKA (reference sequence). CDR3 size: 14 residues. V lost 1 base to trimming and J lost 1 base, with 11 bases between them. Here the CDR3 reads CSARAVTGSYEQYF. The DNA for the CDR3 is TGCAGTGCTAGAGCGGTGACGGGATCCTACGAGCAGTACTTC.

CDR3 amino acids: CSASESARATQYF. DNA for the CDR3: TGCAGTGCTAGTGAGTCGGCTCGAGCGACCCAGTACTTC. The rearrangement links TRBV20-1 to TRBJ2-5; D unresolved. V was shortened by 3 bases and J by 7 bases, with 15 bases between the two germline ends. CDR1 DFQATT and CDR2 SNEGSKA come from the germline V gene (reference sequence). The CDR3 is made up of 13 amino acids.

The chain carries TRBV10-1 and TRBJ2-7, with 9 positions matching TRBD1. This CDR3 is built from 15 residues. With V trimmed by 4 bases and J by 2 bases, 6 bases remained unmatched. CDR1 and CDR2 from the germline V gene are WNHNN and SYGVQD (reference sequence). The CDR3 region has the DNA TGCGCCAGCAGTGGTGTGGGACAGGGTACCTACGAGCAGTACTTC. Amino acids: CASSGVGQGTYEQYF.

The genes are TRBV28 and TRBJ1-2; 7 positions match TRBD1. Per germline, CDR1 MDHEN and CDR2 SYDVKM. There are 17 residues in the CDR3. Trimming at V came to 0 bases and at J to 0 bases, leaving 7 bases not matched to a gene. CDR3 in amino acids: CASSLWTGQASNYGYTF. DNA for the CDR3: TGTGCCAGCAGTTTATGGACAGGACAGGCCTCTAACTATGGCTACACCTTC.

V usage is TRBV27 and J usage is TRBJ1-4; no clear D gene. Germline CDR1 MNHEY, CDR2 SMNVEV (reference sequence). The CDR3 loop spans 15 amino acids. V gave up 2 bases and J gave up 7 bases, with 14 bases separating them. CDR3 protein: CASSLTYRFTEKLFF. In nucleotides, the CDR3 is TGTGCCAGCAGTTTAACGTACAGATTTACTGAAAAACTGTTTTTT.

The chain carries TRBV18 and TRBJ2-1, with TRBD2 matching over 8 bases. CDR1 is KGHSH and CDR2 is LQKENI in the germline V gene. Germline trimming cut 6 bases from V and 8 bases from J; bases unmatched to any gene: 12. CDR3 length: 15 residues. The CDR3 sequence is CASSQNGGAGDEQFF. The CDR3, as DNA: TGTGCCAGCTCTCAAAACGGGGGGGCCGGGGATGAGCAGTTCTTC.

The chain combines TRBV4-2 with TRBJ2-5; 11 bases are shared with TRBD2. The CDR3 length is 15 residues. J lost 3 bases, V lost 4 bases, and 4 bases had no gene match. Germline CDR1 and CDR2: LGHNA and YNFKEQ. CDR3 sequence reads: CASSPTSGVEETQYF. The CDR3 coding sequence is TGTGCCAGCAGCCCGACTAGCGGGGTGGAAGAGACCCAGTACTTC.

The chain recombines TRBV12-3 or TRBV12-4 with TRBJ1-3; D call uncertain. The germline V and J ends were trimmed by 6 bases and 0 bases, with 12 bases remaining between them. The CDR3 covers 15 residues. The CDR3, as DNA: TGTGCCAGCAGACCGACGGGGAGCTCTGGAAACACCATATATTTT. Encoded protein: CASRPTGSSGNTIYF.

The CDR3 reads CASSLVRTPNEQYF. The CDR3 DNA follows: TGTGCCAGCAGCTTAGTCAGGACCCCCAACGAGCAGTACTTC. The V call is TRBV11-2, the J call TRBJ2-7; D unclear. V gave up 1 base and J gave up 5 bases, with 12 bases separating them. This CDR3 spans 14 amino acids. Germline V lookup: CDR1 SGHAT, CDR2 FQNNGV.

This clonotype was seen a few times. This chain links TRBV5-1 with TRBJ2-7, with TRBD1 matching over 8 bases. The CDR3 covers 14 residues. V was pared by 0 bases and J by 4 bases, with 3 bases of the junction left unmatched. Germline V gives CDR1 SGHRS, CDR2 YFSETQ. For the CDR3, the DNA is TGCGCCAGCAGCTTGGAGACAGGGGAGTACGAGCAGTACTTC. Translation gives CASSLETGEYEQYF.

This clonotype was observed many times. This chain connects TRBV12-3 or TRBV12-4 to TRBJ2-1; 11 positions match TRBD1. V lost 6 bases and J lost 8; bases outside the gene matches: 9. CDR3 length equals 15 residues. CDR3 protein: CASRFEGQGGDEQFF. Here the CDR3 DNA reads TGTGCCAGCAGATTCGAGGGACAGGGGGGCGATGAGCAGTTCTTC.